This T cell receptor (beta chain) emerged from a study of CD8 T cells in Susac syndrome. With 4 bases removed from V and 1 base from J, the gap between germline ends came to 22 bases. Germline V gene data show CDR1 as SEHNR and CDR2 as FQNEAQ (reference sequence). This CDR3 is built from 18 residues. From blood CD8+ and CD4+ T cells, the TCR beta chain was sequenced. When the RNA was reverse transcribed, random hexamers were used with an input of roughly 0.45 to 1 ug. The authors amplified TCR beta CDR3 across 54 Vbeta and 13 Jbeta using immunoSEQ multiplex PCR. TCRdb reprocessed the immunoSEQ multiplex PCR reads via MiXCR and lists one record per CDR3 protein. The sample has about 190,000 distinct CDR3 sequences, under 97% seen once. Study-wide points: Clonal expansion was absent from the CD4+ T cell repertoires in Susac syndrome.

Remarks on this clonotype: The antigen is unknown.

The chain combines TRBV7-9 with TRBJ1-2, with D maybe TRBD1 (5 bases). This TCR was sampled from a human donor with Susac syndrome. Sequencing used CD4+ T cells from PBMCs. DNA for the CDR3: TGTGCCAGCAGCTCGGACACCAGGAGGGCGATAGATAACTATGGCTACACCTTC. Translated, it gives CASSSDTRRAIDNYGYTF.